Each of the 27 T cell receptor beta chains below was sequenced from the same sample in a study of T cells after posttransplantation cyclophosphamide. Only in-frame clones appear in the TCRdb table, and some are missing; sequencing was by immunoSEQ multiplex PCR. The sample presents around 35,000 clones, none singletons. The sequenced sample was PBMCs. Source of these receptors: a woman aged 45 to 65 in good health and a related stem cell transplant donor.

Ten or more counts support this clone. The chain links TRBV12-3 or TRBV12-4 to TRBJ1-1; maybe TRBD1 (6 bases). The CDR3 loop spans 15 amino acids. The V end was cut by 5 bases, the J end by 3 bases, with 16 bases between. CDR3 bases: TGTGCCAGCAGTAGCCGTGGGGGCACGGACACTGAAGCTTTCTTT. Translation: CASSSRGGTDTEAFF.

This clone was counted only a few times. V is TRBV30 and J is TRBJ1-4; D gene unclear. The CDR3 contains 13 residues. V was shortened by 3 bases and J by 8 bases, with 13 bases between the two germline ends. Germline values: CDR1 GTSNPN, CDR2 SVGIG (reference sequence). The CDR3 nucleotides are TGTGCCTGGAGCCACGGTCTCCAAGAAAAACTGTTTTTT. Amino acid sequence: CAWSHGLQEKLFF.

This clone has a handful of counts. The chain combines TRBV9 with TRBJ2-7, with 9 bases aligning to TRBD2. J lost 6 bases, V lost 0 bases, and 10 bases had no gene match. The CDR3 spans 16 residues. Germline assignment: CDR1 SGDLS and CDR2 YYNGEE. The CDR3 here is CASSVVSGSSLSEQYF. CDR3 nucleotides: TGTGCCAGCAGCGTAGTTAGCGGGAGCTCTTTGAGCGAGCAGTACTTC.

Here the CDR3 reads CACSTDRYGQPQHF. The CDR3 DNA is TGTGCCTGCTCCACCGACAGATACGGACAGCCCCAGCATTTT. The chain employs TRBV30 and TRBJ1-5, with a weak D call TRBD1 (5 bases). This CDR3 comprises 14 residues. Germline V gene sequence: CDR1 GTSNPN, CDR2 SVGIG (reference sequence). The V gene lost 6 bases and the J gene lost 7 bases, with 19 bases spanning the gap.

The table lists this clone with many counts. The chain carries TRBV7-9 and TRBJ2-2; 7 bases are a match to TRBD2. Trimming at V came to 4 bases and at J to 6 bases, leaving 5 bases not matched to a gene. CDR1 is SEHNR, CDR2 FQNEAQ, per germline (reference sequence). The CDR3 runs 14 residues. The chain's CDR3 is CASSWGGLAGELFF. In nucleotides, the CDR3 is TGTGCCAGCAGCTGGGGGGGTTTAGCCGGGGAGCTGTTTTTT.

This clone was observed many times. The genes are TRBV2 and TRBJ2-5; 9 positions match TRBD2. The CDR3 is 15 residues long. With 7 bases clipped from V and 4 bases from J, the junction kept 10 bases outside the gene matches. CDR1 is SNHLY, CDR2 FYNNEI, per germline. The CDR3 protein is CASTLASGILETQYF. In nucleotides, the CDR3 is TGTGCCAGCACATTGGCTAGCGGGATATTAGAGACCCAGTACTTC.

Ten or more counts support this clone. The CDR3 region is CASSWTSGSPYEQFF. In DNA, the CDR3 is TGTGCCAGCAGCTGGACTAGCGGGAGTCCCTATGAGCAGTTCTTC. This chain connects TRBV5-4 to TRBJ2-1; TRBD2 matches 13 bases. V lost 3 bases, J lost 8 bases, and 5 bases stayed unmatched. This CDR3 is built from 15 residues. Per germline, CDR1 SGHNT and CDR2 YYREEE (reference sequence).

This clone has ten or more counts. The V call is TRBV7-9, the J call TRBJ1-2; tentative D call: TRBD1 (5 bases). Germline V gene sequence: CDR1 SEHNR, CDR2 FQNEAQ (reference sequence). V lost 4 bases to trimming and J lost 4 bases, with 16 bases between them. The CDR3 totals 15 residues. DNA of the CDR3: TGTGCCAGCAGCTACCGGGAGAGGGGAGGCTATGGCTACACCTTC. Translation gives CASSYRERGGYGYTF.

This clone came up many times. J is TRBJ2-7 and V is TRBV25-1; the match to TRBD2 covers 10 bases. This CDR3 has 13 residues. Trimming cost V 5 bases and J 3 bases; bases outside gene matches: 1. Germline lookup yields CDR1 MGHDK and CDR2 SYGVNS. CDR3 in DNA: TGTGCCAGCAGTCCTAGCGGGAGCTACGAGCAGTACTTC. Translated: CASSPSGSYEQYF.

This clone was detected many times. V usage is TRBV11-2 and J usage is TRBJ1-1; D gene uncertain. The V gene lost 5 bases and the J gene lost 0 bases, with 16 bases spanning the gap. Germline V gives CDR1 SGHAT, CDR2 FQNNGV. This CDR3 region has 16 residues. The CDR3 sequence: CASSHPAGDVNTEAFF. In DNA, the CDR3 is TGTGCCAGCAGCCACCCGGCCGGGGATGTGAACACTGAAGCTTTCTTT.

This clone was counted many times. V is TRBV6-1 and J is TRBJ2-1, with 7 bases fitting TRBD1. Germline lookup yields CDR1 MNHNS and CDR2 SASEGT. CDR3 length equals 15 residues. After removal of 2 bases from V and 5 bases from J, the junction contained 6 bases not matched to a gene. Here the CDR3 reads CASSEWGQPNNEQFF. In DNA, the CDR3 is TGTGCCAGCAGTGAATGGGGACAGCCCAACAATGAGCAGTTCTTC.

This clone was counted ten times or more. The gene calls are TRBV7-2 and TRBJ1-1, with D tentatively TRBD1 (6 bases). V lost 5 bases, J lost 3 bases, and 16 bases lay in between. Germline V gene lookup returns CDR1 SGHTA and CDR2 FQGNSA. This CDR3 comprises 15 residues. This CDR3 is CASSLEPGGHTEAFF. In DNA form, the CDR3 reads TGTGCCAGCAGCCTAGAGCCGGGGGGGCACACTGAAGCTTTCTTT.

The table lists this clone with many counts. The V call is TRBV28, the J call TRBJ2-7; no clear D. The CDR3 has 13 residues. Trimming pared 5 bases from V and 5 bases from J, leaving 13 bases between. Germline lookup yields CDR1 MDHEN and CDR2 SYDVKM. The DNA for the CDR3 is TGTGCCAGCAGTCCACCTAGTACCGACGAGCAGTACTTC. Translated: CASSPPSTDEQYF.

This chain joins TRBV28 and TRBJ2-2, with 7 bases matching TRBD1. V was pared by 2 bases and J by 0 bases, with 6 bases of the junction left unmatched. CDR3 length equals 17 residues. Per germline, CDR1 MDHEN and CDR2 SYDVKM. DNA for the CDR3: TGTGCCAGCAGTTTACCCCGGGACAGTCCGAACACCGGGGAGCTGTTTTTT. Amino acid sequence: CASSLPRDSPNTGELFF.

Ten or more counts support this clone. This rearrangement joins TRBV6-2 or TRBV6-3 to TRBJ2-2, with 10 bases identical to TRBD2. Per germline, CDR1 MNHEY and CDR2 SVGEGT. The CDR3 is 21 residues long. V shed 6 bases and J 1 base; nucleotides not matched to a gene: 20. CDR3 in amino acids: CASRYSPNIGSGRMNTGELFF. CDR3 nucleotide sequence: TGTGCCAGCAGGTATAGCCCGAACATAGGTAGCGGGAGGATGAACACCGGGGAGCTGTTTTTT.

This clone was picked up many times. This chain links TRBV7-9 with TRBJ2-6; possibly TRBD1 for D (5 bases). The CDR3 extends over 19 amino acids. V was shortened by 4 bases and J by 0 bases, with 19 bases between the two germline ends. Germline V lookup: CDR1 SEHNR, CDR2 FQNEAQ (reference sequence). CDR3 amino acids: CASSYGHRTTYSGANVLTF. The CDR3 bases are TGTGCCAGCAGCTATGGACATCGGACGACCTACTCTGGGGCCAACGTCCTGACTTTC. Full variable domain (rest looked up from reference TRBV7-9 and TRBJ2-6): DTGVSQNPRHKITKRGQNVTFRCDPISEHNRLYWYRQTLGQGPEFLTYFQNEAQLEKSRLLSDRFSAERPKGSFSTLEIQRTEQGDSAMYLCASSYGHRTTYSGANVLTFGAGSRLTVL.

This clone has ten or more counts. The J gene is TRBJ1-1, the V gene TRBV10-1, with no clear D. This CDR3 has 13 amino acids. The V and J ends lost 3 bases and 7 bases respectively, with 12 bases between them. The germline V gene has CDR1 WNHNN and CDR2 SYGVQD (reference sequence). In DNA form, the CDR3 reads TGCGCCAGCAGTGATCCGCCATCGGGTGAAGCTTTCTTT. This translates into CASSDPPSGEAFF.

The sample holds a few counts of this clone. This chain connects TRBV12-3 or TRBV12-4 to TRBJ2-2, with 12 bases lining up with TRBD2. The CDR3 covers 16 residues. The V segment lost 7 bases and the J segment 4 bases; nucleotides outside the gene matches: 7. The CDR3: CASNLGLAGLTGELFF. As DNA, the CDR3 is TGTGCCAGCAACCTCGGACTAGCGGGACTCACCGGGGAGCTGTTTTTT.

This clone was counted ten times or more. The J gene is TRBJ2-7, the V gene TRBV27, with 10 bases that match TRBD2. The V gene's germline CDR1 is MNHEY and CDR2 SMNVEV (reference sequence). CDR3 length: 15 amino acids. With 6 bases clipped from V and 1 base from J, the junction kept 6 bases outside the gene matches. DNA for the CDR3: TGTGCCAGCAGAAGGACTAGCGGATCTTCCTACGAGCAGTACTTC. The encoded protein is CASRRTSGSSYEQYF.

The rearrangement uses TRBV5-1 and TRBJ2-2; tentatively, D is TRBD1 (6 bases). CDR3 length equals 15 residues. V lost 1 base to trimming and J lost 6 bases, with 13 bases between them. Germline V gene data show CDR1 as SGHRS and CDR2 as YFSETQ. CDR3 sequence: CASSLNSGAAGELFF. In DNA form, the CDR3 reads TGCGCCAGCAGCTTGAACTCAGGGGCGGCCGGGGAGCTGTTTTTT.

This clone was recorded at least ten times. This chain joins TRBV2 and TRBJ1-5, with no clear D. The V gene's germline CDR1 is SNHLY and CDR2 FYNNEI. CDR3 length: 15 residues. V was cut by 4 bases and J by 2 bases, with 12 bases left in between. The CDR3 nucleotides are TGTGCCAGCAGTGGCGGACTTAAGGGCAATCAGCCCCAGCATTTT. Translated: CASSGGLKGNQPQHF.

This clone has at least ten counts. This chain connects TRBV19 to TRBJ1-1, with TRBD1 matching over 7 bases. V shed 6 bases, J shed 4 bases, and the junction held 8 bases outside the gene matches. The CDR3 loop spans 14 amino acids. Germline lookup yields CDR1 LNHDA and CDR2 SQIVND (reference sequence). CDR3 sequence reads: CASRNRDRLTEAFF. CDR3 sequence (DNA): TGTGCCAGTAGAAACAGGGACAGACTCACTGAAGCTTTCTTT. The complete variable domain, with remaining parts taken from reference TRBV19 and TRBJ1-1, reads DGGITQSPKYLFRKEGQNVTLSCEQNLNHDAMYWYRQDPGQGLRLIYYSQIVNDFQKGDIAEGYSVSREKKESFPLTVTSAQKNPTAFYLCASRNRDRLTEAFFGQGTRLTVV.

This clone was recorded at least ten times. This rearrangement joins TRBV18 to TRBJ2-7; 8 bases match TRBD1. Germline trimming cut 3 bases from V and 6 bases from J; bases unmatched to any gene: 10. The CDR3 length is 15 residues. The germline gives CDR1 KGHSH, CDR2 LQKENI. This chain's CDR3 is CASSPGQGSTGEQYF. For the CDR3, the DNA is TGTGCCAGCTCACCTGGACAGGGTTCGACGGGCGAGCAGTACTTC.

This clone was counted many times. V and J are TRBV5-4 and TRBJ2-1; 8 nucleotides agree with TRBD2. This CDR3 is 14 amino acids long. CDR1 and CDR2 (germline): SGHNT, YYREEE (reference sequence). The ends lost 0 bases at V and 8 bases at J; junction bases unmatched: 4. This chain's CDR3 is CASSLATSGDEQFF. DNA of the CDR3: TGTGCCAGCAGCTTGGCTACTAGCGGCGATGAGCAGTTCTTC.

The chain employs TRBV29-1 and TRBJ2-1, with 12 nucleotides matching TRBD2. The J segment lost 8 bases and the V segment lost 6 bases, leaving 11 bases of the junction unmatched. The CDR3 covers 15 residues. The germline CDR1 and CDR2 sequences are SQVTM and ANQGSEA. The CDR3 DNA reads TGCAGCGTCGATGGAACACTAGCGGGAGGCGATGAGCAGTTCTTC. This translates into CSVDGTLAGGDEQFF.

This clone came up many times. The chain's CDR3 is CASSSPGILYGYTF. The CDR3 nucleotides are TGTGCCAGCAGCTCCCCAGGGATTCTCTATGGCTACACCTTC. V is TRBV28 and J is TRBJ1-2; maybe TRBD1 (5 bases). The CDR3 totals 14 residues. Germline assignment: CDR1 MDHEN and CDR2 SYDVKM. Trimming removed 6 bases at V and 4 bases at J, with 15 bases between.

Many counts were recorded for this clone. The J gene is TRBJ2-2, the V gene TRBV10-1; the match to TRBD1 covers 7 bases. The trim removed 5 bases at V and 3 bases at J, leaving 3 bases unmatched. Germline-derived CDR1 and CDR2 are WNHNN and SYGVQD (reference sequence). The CDR3 sequence is 14 residues long. The CDR3 loop reads CASSRDRDTGELFF. The CDR3 nucleotides read TGCGCCAGCAGTCGCGACAGGGACACCGGGGAGCTGTTTTTT.